These 30 T cell receptor beta chains share one sample of origin, sequenced in a study of CD8 T cells in Susac syndrome. RNA, at roughly 0.5 to 1 ug, was reverse transcribed with random hexamers. From the immunoSEQ multiplex PCR reads, TCRdb called clonotypes with MiXCR, one entry per CDR3 protein. The data contain roughly 150,000 distinct CDR3 sequences, 95% to 96% of them seen just once; the ten biggest clones take up about 0.15%. The specimen sequenced was CD8+ T cells from PBMCs. The receptors stem from a human donor with multiple sclerosis.

The rearrangement uses TRBV20-1 and TRBJ1-1; D gene ambiguous. From germline, CDR1 is DFQATT and CDR2 SNEGSKA (reference sequence). Trimming shortened V by 1 base and J by 1 base, and 10 bases separated the two germline ends. CDR3 length: 14 amino acids. CDR3 coding DNA: TGCAGTGCTAGAGGAACCCCGACGAACACTGAAGCTTTCTTT. This codes for CSARGTPTNTEAFF.

The gene calls are TRBV30 and TRBJ1-2; 8 nucleotides align to TRBD1. Germline assignment: CDR1 GTSNPN and CDR2 SVGIG (reference sequence). With 5 bases clipped from V and 7 bases from J, the junction kept 6 bases outside the gene matches. CDR3 length: 12 amino acids. The chain's CDR3 is CAWGGQVFGYTF. The CDR3, as DNA: TGTGCCTGGGGGGGACAGGTTTTTGGCTACACCTTC. Using reference TRBV30 and TRBJ1-2 for the parts outside the CDR3, the full variable domain is SQTIHQWPATLVQPVGSPLSLECTVEGTSNPNLYWYRQAAGRGLQLLFYSVGIGQISSEVPQNLSASRPQDRQFILSSKKLLLSDSGFYLCAWGGQVFGYTFGSGTRLTVV.

V is TRBV29-1 and J is TRBJ2-3; possibly TRBD2 for D (7 bases). The germline V gene encodes CDR1 SQVTM and CDR2 ANQGSEA. Trimming removed 0 bases at V and 6 bases at J, with 19 bases between. This CDR3 has 16 amino acids. The CDR3 spells CSVEDPGRGPRDTQYF. For the CDR3, the DNA is TGCAGCGTTGAAGATCCGGGGCGGGGGCCGAGGGATACGCAGTATTTT.

The chain joins TRBV15 to TRBJ1-6, with D hard to call. Between the trimmed V and J ends, which lost 4 bases and 5 bases, there was a span of 3 bases. Germline V lookup: CDR1 LNHNV, CDR2 YYDKDF (reference sequence). This CDR3 comprises 12 residues. Written as DNA, the CDR3 is TGTGCCACCAGCAAGCATAATTCACCCCTCCACTTT. Its translation: CATSKHNSPLHF.

The chain carries TRBV12-3 or TRBV12-4 and TRBJ1-2, with D hard to call. The V gene lost 6 bases and the J gene lost 5 bases, with 16 bases spanning the gap. The CDR3 length is 14 residues. The CDR3 is CASSPDDMIYGYTF. In DNA, the CDR3 is TGTGCCAGCAGCCCAGACGACATGATTTATGGCTACACCTTC.

This clonotype has a single count. The chain couples TRBV5-1 to TRBJ1-1; 9 bases are shared with TRBD1. Germline V lookup: CDR1 SGHRS, CDR2 YFSETQ. The CDR3 spans 15 residues. J lost 5 bases, V lost 4 bases, and 9 bases had no gene match. The CDR3 DNA reads as TGCGCCAGCAGCGGCATAAGACAGGGGGAGACTGAAGCTTTCTTT. This codes for CASSGIRQGETEAFF.

The V gene is TRBV9, the J gene TRBJ2-7; D may be TRBD1 (5 bases). Trimming took 7 bases from V and 0 from J, leaving 14 bases between them. This CDR3 spans 14 amino acids. Germline CDR1 SGDLS, CDR2 YYNGEE. The CDR3 reads CASAREGDSYEQYF. The CDR3 DNA is TGTGCCAGCGCTAGGGAAGGGGACTCCTACGAGCAGTACTTC.

This chain links TRBV9 with TRBJ2-1, with 8 bases fitting TRBD2. This CDR3 region has 14 residues. Trimming took 9 bases from V and 6 from J; bases not matched to a gene: 11. Germline V gene sequence: CDR1 SGDLS, CDR2 YYNGEE. CDR3 nucleotide sequence: TGTGCCACTTCCCCTGACGGGGGGGGCAATGAGCAGTTCTTC. It yields the protein CATSPDGGGNEQFF. The variable domain in full, with the rest retrieved from reference TRBV9 and TRBJ2-1, is DSGVTQTPKHLITATGQRVTLRCSPRSGDLSVYWYQQSLDQGLQFLIQYYNGEERAKGNILERFSAQQFPDLHSELNLSSLELGDSALYFCATSPDGGGNEQFFGPGTRLTVL.

This clonotype was counted a few times. The CDR3 bases are TGTGCCTCCCAAGCTGGGAGCACAGATACGCAGTATTTT. Its protein product is CASQAGSTDTQYF. V and J are TRBV2 and TRBJ2-3, with no clear D. From germline, CDR1 is SNHLY and CDR2 FYNNEI. This CDR3 is 13 amino acids long. Trimming stripped 11 bases from V and 0 bases from J, with 12 bases between.

V gene TRBV5-6 combines with J gene TRBJ2-7, with 8 bases matching TRBD1. The V gene end was trimmed by 4 bases and the J gene end by 0 bases; junction bases not matched to a gene: 6. CDR3 length equals 15 residues. Germline CDR1 reads SGHDT; CDR2 reads YYEEEE. The CDR3 region is CASSPWTGSSYEQYF. DNA of the CDR3: TGTGCCAGCAGCCCCTGGACAGGGAGCTCCTACGAGCAGTACTTC.

To note about this clonotype: One junction end does not reproduce the germline sequence, and a read error may be involved. The J gene is TRBJ2-3, the V gene TRBV7-7; D is ambiguous. This CDR3 contains 13 residues. The germline V gene encodes CDR1 SSHAT and CDR2 FNYEAQ (reference sequence). CDR3 nucleotide sequence: TGTGCTAGCAGCTTAGGACGGAAAGATACGCAGTATTTT. Its protein is CASSLGRKDTQYF.

The chain links TRBV30 to TRBJ1-1; the D is unclear. Deletions cut 1 base from V and 6 bases from J, with 15 bases between. The CDR3 consists of 14 residues. Per the germline V gene, CDR1 is GTSNPN and CDR2 is SVGIG (reference sequence). This chain's CDR3 is CAWSGDIVVSEAFF. CDR3 nucleotides: TGTGCCTGGAGTGGTGACATAGTGGTTTCTGAAGCTTTCTTT.

The chain joins TRBV29-1 to TRBJ2-2; 9 nucleotides agree with TRBD1. This CDR3 comprises 15 residues. Germline V gives CDR1 SQVTM, CDR2 ANQGSEA. V lost 6 bases to trimming and J lost 1 base; unmatched junction nucleotides: 6. The chain's CDR3 is CSVTGGIENTGELFF. The CDR3, as DNA: TGCAGCGTGACAGGGGGAATCGAGAACACCGGGGAGCTGTTTTTT.

The chain has TRBV7-9 and TRBJ1-1; the D gene is possibly TRBD1 (5 bases). CDR3 length: 12 amino acids. V was pared by 6 bases and J by 7 bases, with 12 bases between. The germline V gene has CDR1 SEHNR and CDR2 FQNEAQ (reference sequence). The CDR3 sequence: CASSLGVDEAFF. The DNA of the CDR3 is TGTGCCAGCAGTTTGGGGGTTGATGAAGCTTTCTTT.

This chain connects TRBV2 to TRBJ1-5; D is unresolved. The V gene's germline CDR1 is SNHLY and CDR2 FYNNEI. The V end was cut by 6 bases, the J end by 4 bases, with 13 bases between. The CDR3 is 14 residues long. The CDR3 sequence: CASRESSGNQPQHF. The CDR3 DNA reads as TGTGCCAGCAGGGAAAGCTCGGGAAATCAGCCCCAGCATTTT.

This chain uses TRBV21-1 with TRBJ2-5. TRBV21-1 represents a pseudogene. This CDR3 contains 14 residues. The CDR3 is CASSKAPYQETQYF. Written as DNA, the CDR3 is TGTGCCAGCAGCAAAGCCCCGTACCAAGAGACCCAGTACTTC.

The J gene is TRBJ2-5, the V gene TRBV6-5; 8 positions agree with TRBD2. Germline assignment: CDR1 MNHEY and CDR2 SVGAGI. Losses at the gene ends were 0 bases for V and 2 bases for J; bases not matched to a gene: 8. The CDR3 loop spans 17 amino acids. The DNA for the CDR3 is TGTGCCAGCAGTTACTCTGAGGGCGGGGGGTCACAAGAGACCCAGTACTTC. Its translation is CASSYSEGGGSQETQYF.

The chain joins TRBV9 to TRBJ2-3; unclear D gene. The CDR3 consists of 13 residues. With 0 bases removed from V and 2 bases from J, the gap between germline ends came to 4 bases. Per germline, CDR1 SGDLS and CDR2 YYNGEE. This CDR3 reads CASSVGFTDTQYF. In DNA, the CDR3 is TGTGCCAGCAGCGTAGGATTCACAGATACGCAGTATTTT. The full variable domain, in which reference TRBV9 and TRBJ2-3 provide the parts outside the CDR3, is DSGVTQTPKHLITATGQRVTLRCSPRSGDLSVYWYQQSLDQGLQFLIQYYNGEERAKGNILERFSAQQFPDLHSELNLSSLELGDSALYFCASSVGFTDTQYFGPGTRLTVL.

This sequence joins TRBV24-1 and TRBJ2-1; D gene uncertain. This CDR3 contains 12 residues. V was pared by 2 bases and J by 3 bases, with 1 base between. Germline-derived CDR1 and CDR2 are KGHDR and SFDVKD. CDR3 amino acids: CATSDYYNEQFF. CDR3 coding DNA: TGTGCCACCAGTGATTACTACAATGAGCAGTTCTTC.

The chain is built from TRBV14 and TRBJ2-1; D may be TRBD2 (5 bases). The CDR3 loop spans 18 amino acids. The germline V and J ends were trimmed by 1 base and 7 bases, with 23 bases remaining between them. CDR1 and CDR2 (germline): SGHDN, FVKESK. CDR3 sequence (DNA): TGTGCCAGCAGCCAAGGCGGACTCCGGACTGCACGTGGGAATGAGCAGTTCTTC. Translation gives CASSQGGLRTARGNEQFF. The whole variable domain, filled in from reference TRBV14 and TRBJ2-1, reads EAGVTQFPSHSVIEKGQTVTLRCDPISGHDNLYWYRRVMGKEIKFLLHFVKESKQDESGMPNNRFLAERTGGTYSTLKVQPAELEDSGVYFCASSQGGLRTARGNEQFFGPGTRLTVL.

V gene TRBV6-2 or TRBV6-3 combines with J gene TRBJ2-1; TRBD2 agrees at 10 bases. V dropped 5 bases and J dropped 4; count of bases not matched to a gene: 14. Per germline, CDR1 MNHEY and CDR2 SVGEGT. CDR3 length: 18 residues. This CDR3 is CASSRPSSGGPVYNEQFF. The CDR3, as DNA: TGTGCCAGCAGTCGCCCGAGTAGCGGGGGGCCAGTATACAATGAGCAGTTCTTC.

V gene TRBV3-1 combines with J gene TRBJ2-1; 7 bases are shared with TRBD2. Unmatched junction bases numbered 7, after V lost 4 bases and J lost 7 bases. Per the germline V gene, CDR1 is LGHDT and CDR2 is YNNKEL (reference sequence). There are 14 residues in the CDR3. The CDR3 DNA sequence: TGTGCCAGCAGCCTCCCCCTGGGGGGGAATGAGCAGTTCTTC. Translated: CASSLPLGGNEQFF.

The V and J genes are TRBV9 and TRBJ2-1; 9 nucleotides line up with TRBD1. The germline V gene has CDR1 SGDLS and CDR2 YYNGEE. The CDR3 runs to 14 residues. Unmatched junction bases numbered 3, after V lost 3 bases and J lost 5 bases. CDR3 coding DNA: TGTGCCAGCAGCGAGCGGACAGGGGACAATGAGCAGTTCTTC. This encodes CASSERTGDNEQFF.

The chain combines TRBV7-9 with TRBJ2-5; no definite D call. V dropped 6 bases and J dropped 3 bases, with 11 bases sitting between them. Germline V gene data show CDR1 as SEHNR and CDR2 as FQNEAQ (reference sequence). The CDR3 is made up of 13 amino acids. CDR3 nucleotide sequence: TGTGCCAGCAGAACTCCGCTAGAAGAGACCCAGTACTTC. Encoded protein: CASRTPLEETQYF.

The chain recombines TRBV27 with TRBJ1-1; possible D gene TRBD1, 6 bases. The germline V gene encodes CDR1 MNHEY and CDR2 SMNVEV (reference sequence). V shed 6 bases and J shed 4 bases, with 12 bases lying between them. CDR3 length equals 13 residues. The CDR3 is CASSKQGGTEAFF. As DNA, the CDR3 is TGTGCCAGCAGCAAACAGGGAGGCACTGAAGCTTTCTTT.

The chain combines TRBV11-1 with TRBJ2-3; 15 bases match TRBD2. Germline V lookup: CDR1 SGHAT, CDR2 FQDESV (reference sequence). V lost 3 bases, J lost 0 bases, and 10 bases stayed unmatched. CDR3 length: 20 amino acids. The CDR3 protein is CASSFPGLAGGLTSTDTQYF. In DNA, the CDR3 is TGTGCCAGCAGCTTTCCGGGACTAGCGGGGGGCCTCACTAGCACAGATACGCAGTATTTT. The entire variable domain, with the rest obtained from reference TRBV11-1 and TRBJ2-3, is as follows: EAEVAQSPRYKITEKSQAVAFWCDPISGHATLYWYRQILGQGPELLVQFQDESVVDDSQLPKDRFSAERLKGVDSTLKIQPAELGDSAMYLCASSFPGLAGGLTSTDTQYFGPGTRLTVL.

CDR3 DNA: TGTGCCTGGAGTACCACAGGGAACACTGAAGCTTTCTTT. It codes for CAWSTTGNTEAFF. The genes are TRBV30 and TRBJ1-1; maybe TRBD1 (5 bases). The CDR3 length is 13 residues. Looked up from germline, CDR1 is GTSNPN and CDR2 is SVGIG (reference sequence). Between the trimmed V and J ends, which lost 2 bases and 1 base, there was a span of 8 bases.

V gene TRBV9 combines with J gene TRBJ2-1; D may be TRBD1 or TRBD2 (5 bases each). Germline V gene sequence: CDR1 SGDLS, CDR2 YYNGEE. V lost 4 bases and J 6 bases, leaving 14 bases between the germline ends. The CDR3 totals 14 residues. The CDR3 loop reads CASSPRWGFNEQFF. As DNA, the CDR3 is TGTGCCAGCAGCCCCAGATGGGGGTTCAATGAGCAGTTCTTC.

The gene calls are TRBV9 and TRBJ2-3; 7 positions match TRBD2. Germline lookup yields CDR1 SGDLS and CDR2 YYNGEE. The trim removed 0 bases at V and 3 bases at J, leaving 7 bases unmatched. The CDR3 loop spans 16 amino acids. The CDR3 DNA sequence: TGTGCCAGCAGCGTAGATGGTAGCGGGCAAACAGATACGCAGTATTTT. Translating gives CASSVDGSGQTDTQYF.

The chain carries TRBV6-5 and TRBJ2-5; the D gene is possibly TRBD2 (6 bases). CDR3 length: 13 residues. The V end lost 8 bases, the J end lost 5 bases, and 15 bases lay between the germline ends. From germline, CDR1 is MNHEY and CDR2 SVGAGI. The CDR3 loop reads CASYPAGFETQYF. In DNA form, the CDR3 reads TGTGCCAGCTATCCAGCGGGTTTTGAGACCCAGTACTTC.